This TCR beta chain was observed in a study of blood T cell repertoires in COVID-19. Study context: The United States, Italy and Spain provided the acute and convalescent COVID-19 samples. T cells, B-cell-depleted T cells, or PBMCs provided the cDNA or gDNA that served as material.

In Seattle, patients joined the study during active infection and were tracked longitudinally. Original handling: For nucleated cells, counts were estimated from reference gene primer amplification. Here immunoSEQ multiplex PCR was the method, and the copy in TCRdb shows in-frame clones only, minus some. V and J calls and clone size come straight from that table; D and trimming were deduced from the DNA. The repertoire consists of over 250,000 clones, with over 80% occurring once and the leading ten covering roughly 10%. Germline CDR1 SNHLY, CDR2 FYNNEI. Trimming stripped 2 bases from V and 3 bases from J, with 11 bases between. The length of the CDR3 is 15 residues.

The sequence was collected from a woman in her 70s with COVID-19, enrolled during active disease. The chain has TRBV2 and TRBJ1-5; D gene unclear. What was sequenced was peripheral blood. This CDR3 is CASSELVSPNQPQHF. The CDR3 DNA follows: TGTGCCAGCAGTGAATTAGTAAGCCCCAATCAGCCCCAGCATTTT.